This TCR beta chain was sequenced during a study of shared clonotypes between healthy human individuals. The method was immunoSEQ multiplex PCR; TCRdb's version includes in-frame clones alone and lacks a portion of them. The table shows roughly 2.5 million clones, with approximately 94% occurring only once. The length of the CDR3 is 14 residues. Germline V gene data show CDR1 as MGHDK and CDR2 as SYGVNS. Deletions cut 1 base from V and 6 bases from J, with 13 bases between. The chain couples TRBV25-1 to TRBJ2-7; tentatively, D is TRBD1 (7 bases). The sample consisted of naive CD4+ T cells sorted from blood. Sample subset: CD45RA+ positively selected. This sequence was found in a young man in good health. CDR3 sequence (DNA): TGTGCCAGCAGTGAATCAGGGGGGAGAATCGAGCAGTACTTC. Translating gives CASSESGGRIEQYF.